This TCR beta chain is drawn from a study of identical twins. Study conclusions and caveats: Within cord blood, abundant beta clonotypes carried fewer insertions, but memory repertoires showed no such trend. Invariant cells of the MAIT and iNKT types might have partly distorted the zero-insertion analyses. Those out-of-frame alpha sequences shared by twins showed an excess of low generation probability.

All donors were healthy, and all were Caucasian. The V end lost 7 bases, the J end lost 5 bases, and 11 bases lay between the germline ends. Germline CDR1 is MDHEN and CDR2 is SYDVKM. This CDR3 has 12 residues. To note about this clonotype: Its antigen remains unidentified.

TCRdb processed the 5' RACE reads anew with MiXCR; each CDR3 protein has one entry. The table lists around 1.7 million distinct CDR3 sequences, about 30% of them singletons. Material: cord blood. The J gene is TRBJ1-2, the V gene TRBV28; D remains unclear. The sequence derives from a newborn girl in good health. CDR3 nucleotide sequence: TGTGCCAGCAAACAGAAAGGATATGGCTACACCTTC. Protein sequence: CASKQKGYGYTF.